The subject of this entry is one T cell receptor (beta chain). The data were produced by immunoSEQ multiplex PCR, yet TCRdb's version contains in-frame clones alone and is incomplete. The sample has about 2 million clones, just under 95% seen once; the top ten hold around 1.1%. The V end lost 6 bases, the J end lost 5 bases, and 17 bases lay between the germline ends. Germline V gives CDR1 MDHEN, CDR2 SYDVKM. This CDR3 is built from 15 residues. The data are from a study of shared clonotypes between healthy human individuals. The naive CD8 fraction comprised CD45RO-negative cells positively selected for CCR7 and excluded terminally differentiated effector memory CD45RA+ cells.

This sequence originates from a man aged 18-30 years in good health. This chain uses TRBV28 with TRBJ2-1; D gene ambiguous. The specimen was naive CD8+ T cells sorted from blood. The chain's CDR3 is CASSDSFGINNEQFF. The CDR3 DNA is TGTGCCAGCAGCGATAGTTTTGGGATAAACAATGAGCAGTTCTTC.